The 18 T cell receptor beta chains given below trace back to one sample, sequenced in a study of beta chain features in type 1 diabetes. Study observations and caveats: All four CD4+ subsets from Type 1 diabetes patients carried moderately but significantly shorter TCRB CDR3s.

These receptors have no known antigen. Expressed TCRB transcripts were sequenced, since all the RNA that had been isolated was reverse transcribed. Assay: immunoSEQ multiplex PCR; the TCRdb copy retains only in-frame clones and omits some. Here the sample spans 250,000 or so clones, more than 11% being singletons. The specimen sequenced was naive CD4+ T cells from blood. These receptors were collected from a man aged 25-40 years with type 1 diabetes.

This rearrangement joins TRBV19 to TRBJ2-2, with D perhaps TRBD2 (6 bases). This CDR3 is 17 amino acids long. Trimming cost V 7 bases and J 2 bases, with 20 bases left between them. Germline V CDR1 and CDR2: LNHDA, SQIVND (reference sequence). The CDR3 nucleotides are TGTGCCAGTACCACCTACTGGGTAGCGGACAACACCGGGGAGCTGTTTTTT. Amino acid sequence: CASTTYWVADNTGELFF.

The gene calls are TRBV30 and TRBJ1-1; D is perhaps TRBD1 (5 bases). This CDR3 has 12 amino acids. Germline CDR1 is GTSNPN and CDR2 is SVGIG (reference sequence). The V end was cut by 7 bases, the J end by 5 bases, with 14 bases between. CDR3 sequence: CASLGGGTEAFF. In DNA, the CDR3 is TGTGCCTCCCTTGGGGGGGGGACTGAAGCTTTCTTT.

V and J are TRBV5-1 and TRBJ2-7; D perhaps matches TRBD2 (5 bases). The germline V gene has CDR1 SGHRS and CDR2 YFSETQ. The ends were cut back, 1 base at V and 3 bases at J, with 11 bases in the middle. The CDR3 is made up of 14 amino acids. The CDR3 sequence: CASSLIPGGYEQYF. The DNA for the CDR3 is TGCGCCAGCAGCTTGATCCCCGGAGGCTACGAGCAGTACTTC. The full variable domain, rest sourced from reference TRBV5-1 and TRBJ2-7, is KAGVTQTPRYLIKTRGQQVTLSCSPISGHRSVSWYQQTPGQGLQFLFEYFSETQRNKGNFPGRFSGRQFSNSRSEMNVSTLELGDSALYLCASSLIPGGYEQYFGPGTRLTVT.

This rearrangement joins TRBV7-2 to TRBJ1-2; 7 nucleotides agree with TRBD1. Germline CDR1 SGHTA, CDR2 FQGNSA. V lost 2 bases to trimming and J lost 4 bases; unmatched junction nucleotides: 10. The CDR3 contains 16 residues. CDR3 sequence reads: CASSLNQAGGFYGYTF. The CDR3 coding sequence is TGTGCCAGCAGCTTAAATCAGGCAGGGGGGTTCTATGGCTACACCTTC.

This clone came up a few times. The chain has TRBV5-1 and TRBJ2-1, with a possible D match to TRBD2 (6 bases). Germline V gives CDR1 SGHRS, CDR2 YFSETQ. Trimming cost V 3 bases and J 10 bases, with 17 bases left between them. CDR3 size: 14 residues. This CDR3 reads CASSWRGSPSEQFF. The CDR3 DNA reads as TGCGCCAGCAGCTGGAGGGGTTCCCCCAGCGAGCAGTTCTTC.

This clone was observed a handful of times. This sequence joins TRBV30 and TRBJ2-2, with 12 bases fitting TRBD2. Germline trimming cut 1 base from V and 6 bases from J; bases unmatched to any gene: 6. This CDR3 is 16 amino acids long. Per germline, CDR1 GTSNPN and CDR2 SVGIG (reference sequence). In nucleotides, the CDR3 is TGTGCCTGGAGTGCATCCCGACTAGCGGGAGCCGGGGAGCTGTTTTTT. Its translation is CAWSASRLAGAGELFF.

V gene TRBV18 combines with J gene TRBJ1-1, with D possibly matching TRBD1 (6 bases). The V gene's germline CDR1 is KGHSH and CDR2 LQKENI. The V and J ends lost 2 bases and 1 base respectively, with 8 bases between them. The CDR3 runs 14 residues. The CDR3 nucleotides are TGTGCCAGCTCACCAAAGGGACAGAACACTGAAGCTTTCTTT. Translating it yields CASSPKGQNTEAFF.

The chain recombines TRBV7-9 with TRBJ1-1; 8 bases map to TRBD1. From germline, CDR1 is SEHNR and CDR2 FQNEAQ (reference sequence). The CDR3 is 17 amino acids. V lost 1 base to trimming and J lost 2 bases; unmatched junction nucleotides: 9. The CDR3 loop is CASSLGRTGQVNTEAFF. The DNA for the CDR3 is TGTGCCAGCAGCTTAGGAAGGACGGGACAGGTTAACACTGAAGCTTTCTTT.

This chain connects TRBV13 to TRBJ2-7; maybe TRBD2 (6 bases). The CDR3 runs 15 residues. Trimming took 2 bases from V and 4 from J, leaving 15 bases between them. Germline CDR1 and CDR2: PRHDT and FYEKMQ (reference sequence). The CDR3 loop is CASSLIGSGRYEQYF. The CDR3 coding sequence is TGTGCCAGCAGCTTAATCGGGAGCGGGCGGTACGAGCAGTACTTC.

The rearrangement joins TRBV18 to TRBJ2-5, with a tentative D call TRBD1 (5 bases). This CDR3 contains 14 residues. The V end lost 0 bases, the J end lost 3 bases, and 8 bases lay between the germline ends. From germline, CDR1 is KGHSH and CDR2 LQKENI. CDR3: CASSPPPGKETQYF. The CDR3, as DNA: TGTGCCAGCTCACCACCCCCAGGGAAAGAGACCCAGTACTTC.

The chain combines TRBV10-3 with TRBJ1-5; D perhaps matches TRBD1 (6 bases). The germline V and J ends were trimmed by 10 bases and 3 bases, with 13 bases remaining between them. This CDR3 spans 13 amino acids. In germline, CDR1 is ENHRY, CDR2 SYGVKD. CDR3 amino acids: CASTGLTNQPQHF. As DNA, the CDR3 is TGTGCCAGCACAGGGTTGACCAATCAGCCCCAGCATTTT.

This clone came up a few times. V usage is TRBV6-6 and J usage is TRBJ2-2; 8 bases fit TRBD2. J lost 1 base, V lost 7 bases, and 5 bases had no gene match. This CDR3 has 15 residues. Per the germline V gene, CDR1 is MNHNY and CDR2 is SVGAGI (reference sequence). CDR3 nucleotides: TGTGCCAGCACCTTTAGCGGGAAGAACACCGGGGAGCTGTTTTTT. Translation: CASTFSGKNTGELFF.

This sequence joins TRBV9 and TRBJ2-1; 7 bases match TRBD2. Germline loops: CDR1 SGDLS, CDR2 YYNGEE. V was pared by 0 bases and J by 3 bases, with 3 bases of the junction left unmatched. This CDR3 region has 15 residues. CDR3 DNA sequence: TGTGCCAGCAGCGTAGAAGGACTAGACTACAATGAGCAGTTCTTC. Protein product: CASSVEGLDYNEQFF.

This clone appeared a few times. The V and J genes are TRBV5-6 and TRBJ1-1; D is perhaps TRBD1 (5 bases). V shed 4 bases and J shed 0 bases, with 13 bases lying between them. CDR3 length equals 15 residues. CDR1 is SGHDT and CDR2 is YYEEEE in the germline V gene. The CDR3 nucleotides are TGTGCCAGCAGCCCCGTAAAGACAGTGAACACTGAAGCTTTCTTT. Amino acids: CASSPVKTVNTEAFF.

The chain has TRBV11-2 and TRBJ2-5; D gene ambiguous. Germline CDR1 reads SGHAT; CDR2 reads FQNNGV. The CDR3 loop spans 14 amino acids. Trimming took 8 bases from V and 1 from J, leaving 14 bases between them. The CDR3 is CASEVAVPQETQYF. The CDR3 DNA reads as TGTGCCAGCGAGGTCGCGGTTCCCCAAGAGACCCAGTACTTC.

This clone came up a few times. The J gene is TRBJ2-3, the V gene TRBV5-1, with 9 bases matching TRBD2. V shed 0 bases and J 3 bases; nucleotides not matched to a gene: 8. Germline V CDR1 and CDR2: SGHRS, YFSETQ. CDR3 length: 17 amino acids. The CDR3 region is CASSLGLAGFGTDTQYF. The DNA for the CDR3 is TGCGCCAGCAGCTTGGGGCTAGCGGGGTTTGGGACAGATACGCAGTATTTT.

This clone was picked up a small number of times. The rearrangement joins TRBV29-1 to TRBJ1-4; 10 bases map to TRBD1. Germline V gene data show CDR1 as SQVTM and CDR2 as ANQGSEA. The CDR3 has 15 residues. With 6 bases clipped from V and 0 bases from J, the junction kept 4 bases outside the gene matches. This CDR3 is CSVRDRGTTNEKLFF. For the CDR3, the DNA is TGCAGCGTGAGGGACAGGGGCACAACTAATGAAAAACTGTTTTTT.

This clone was picked up a small number of times. The J gene is TRBJ1-5, the V gene TRBV21-1; the D call TRBD1 from the table was never checked on the DNA. TRBV21-1 is assigned pseudogene status. The CDR3 spans 14 residues. CDR3 protein: CASSYRDRDQPQHF. The CDR3, as DNA: TGTGCCAGCAGCTACCGGGACAGGGATCAGCCCCAGCATTTT.